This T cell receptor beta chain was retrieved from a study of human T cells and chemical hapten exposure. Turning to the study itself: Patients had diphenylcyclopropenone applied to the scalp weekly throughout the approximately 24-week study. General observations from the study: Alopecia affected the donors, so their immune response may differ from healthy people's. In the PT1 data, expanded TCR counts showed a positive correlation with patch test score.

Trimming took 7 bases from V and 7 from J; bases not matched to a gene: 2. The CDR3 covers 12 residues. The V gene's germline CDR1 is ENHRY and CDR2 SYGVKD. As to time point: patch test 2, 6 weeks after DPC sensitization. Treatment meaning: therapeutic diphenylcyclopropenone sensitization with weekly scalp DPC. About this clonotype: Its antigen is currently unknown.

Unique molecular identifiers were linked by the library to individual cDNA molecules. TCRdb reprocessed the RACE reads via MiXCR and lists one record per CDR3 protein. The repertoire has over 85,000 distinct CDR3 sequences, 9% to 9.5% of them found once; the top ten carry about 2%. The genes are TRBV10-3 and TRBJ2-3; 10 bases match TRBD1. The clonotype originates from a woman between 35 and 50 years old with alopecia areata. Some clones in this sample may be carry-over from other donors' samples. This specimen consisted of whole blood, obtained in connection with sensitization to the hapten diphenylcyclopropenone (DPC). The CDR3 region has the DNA TGTGCCATCATGGACAGGGGGAATACGCAGTATTTT. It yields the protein CAIMDRGNTQYF.